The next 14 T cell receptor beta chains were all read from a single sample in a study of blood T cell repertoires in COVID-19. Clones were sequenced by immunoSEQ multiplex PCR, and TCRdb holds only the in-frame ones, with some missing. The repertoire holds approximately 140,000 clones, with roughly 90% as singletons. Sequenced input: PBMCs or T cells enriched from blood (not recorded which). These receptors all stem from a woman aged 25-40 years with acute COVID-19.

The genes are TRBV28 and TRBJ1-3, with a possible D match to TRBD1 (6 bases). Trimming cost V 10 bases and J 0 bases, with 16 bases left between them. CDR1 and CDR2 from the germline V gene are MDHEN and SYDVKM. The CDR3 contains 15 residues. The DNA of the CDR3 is TGTGCCACCAAAGACAGGTTGGGCTCTGGAAACACCATATATTTT. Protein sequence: CATKDRLGSGNTIYF.

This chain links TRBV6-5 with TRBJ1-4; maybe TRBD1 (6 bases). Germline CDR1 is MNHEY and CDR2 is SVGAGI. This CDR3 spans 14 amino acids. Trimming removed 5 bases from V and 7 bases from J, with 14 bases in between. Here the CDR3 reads CASSTTGMGEKLFF. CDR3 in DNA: TGTGCCAGCAGTACTACAGGGATGGGTGAAAAACTGTTTTTT.

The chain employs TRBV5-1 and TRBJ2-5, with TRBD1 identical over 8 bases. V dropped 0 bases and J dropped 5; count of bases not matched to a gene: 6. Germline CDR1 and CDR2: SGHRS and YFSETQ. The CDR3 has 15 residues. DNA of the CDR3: TGCGCCAGCAGCTTGGCCAGGGGGCAGGGTGAGACCCAGTACTTC. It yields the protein CASSLARGQGETQYF.

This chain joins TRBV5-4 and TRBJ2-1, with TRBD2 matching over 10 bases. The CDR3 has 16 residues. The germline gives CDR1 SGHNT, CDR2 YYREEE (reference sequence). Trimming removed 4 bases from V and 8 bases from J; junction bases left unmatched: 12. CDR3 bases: TGTGCCAGCAGCACCCCCCGGCGCCTAGCGGGAGATGAGCAGTTCTTC. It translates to CASSTPRRLAGDEQFF.

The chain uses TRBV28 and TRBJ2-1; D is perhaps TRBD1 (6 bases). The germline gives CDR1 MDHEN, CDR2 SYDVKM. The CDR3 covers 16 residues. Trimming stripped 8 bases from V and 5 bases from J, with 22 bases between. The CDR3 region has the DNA TGTGCCAGCGGGCAATATGTAACAGGGACGAACAATGAGCAGTTCTTC. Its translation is CASGQYVTGTNNEQFF.

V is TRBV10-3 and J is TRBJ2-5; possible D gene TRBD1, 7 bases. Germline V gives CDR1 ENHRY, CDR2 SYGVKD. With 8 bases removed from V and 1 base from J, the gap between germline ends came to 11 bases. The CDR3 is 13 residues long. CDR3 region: CAIGGTAQETQYF. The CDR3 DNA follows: TGTGCCATCGGCGGGACAGCCCAAGAGACCCAGTACTTC.

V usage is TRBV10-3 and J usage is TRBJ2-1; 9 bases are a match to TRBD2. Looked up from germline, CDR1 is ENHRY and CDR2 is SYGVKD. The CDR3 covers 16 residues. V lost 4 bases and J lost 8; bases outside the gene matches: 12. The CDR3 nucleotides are TGTGCCATCAGTGGGTACGCTAGCGGGAAAGAGCATGAGCAGTTCTTC. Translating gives CAISGYASGKEHEQFF.

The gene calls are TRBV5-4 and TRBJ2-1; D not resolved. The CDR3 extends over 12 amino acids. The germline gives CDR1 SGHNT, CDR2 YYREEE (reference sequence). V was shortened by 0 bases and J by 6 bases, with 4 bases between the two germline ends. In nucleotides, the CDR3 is TGTGCCAGCAGCTTGGACACCAATGAGCAGTTCTTC. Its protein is CASSLDTNEQFF. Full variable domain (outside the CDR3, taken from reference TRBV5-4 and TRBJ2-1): ETGVTQSPTHLIKTRGQQVTLRCSSQSGHNTVSWYQQALGQGPQFIFQYYREEENGRGNFPPRFSGLQFPNYSSELNVNALELDDSALYLCASSLDTNEQFFGPGTRLTVL.

The CDR3 region is CASSDRGINSPLHF. The CDR3 DNA reads TGTGCCAGCTCCGACAGGGGGATCAATTCACCCCTCCACTTT. V is TRBV9 and J is TRBJ1-6; 9 bases are a match to TRBD1. The germline V gene has CDR1 SGDLS and CDR2 YYNGEE. Germline trimming cut 7 bases from V and 7 bases from J; bases unmatched to any gene: 6. The CDR3 is made up of 14 amino acids. The full variable domain, rest sourced from reference TRBV9 and TRBJ1-6, is DSGVTQTPKHLITATGQRVTLRCSPRSGDLSVYWYQQSLDQGLQFLIQYYNGEERAKGNILERFSAQQFPDLHSELNLSSLELGDSALYFCASSDRGINSPLHFGNGTRLTVT.

The CDR3 bases are TGTGCCAGCAGCTTAGCGGGAGGTTGGGCAAATGAGCAGTTCTTC. Amino acids: CASSLAGGWANEQFF. The chain joins TRBV13 to TRBJ2-1; 7 nucleotides line up with TRBD2. V lost 1 base and J lost 7; bases outside the gene matches: 7. Germline V CDR1 and CDR2: PRHDT, FYEKMQ (reference sequence). This CDR3 contains 15 residues.

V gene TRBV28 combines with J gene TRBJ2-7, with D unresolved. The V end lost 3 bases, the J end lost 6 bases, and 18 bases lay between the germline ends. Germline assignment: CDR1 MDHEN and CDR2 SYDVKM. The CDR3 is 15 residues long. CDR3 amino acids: CASSFLTGTEREQYF. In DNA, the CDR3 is TGTGCCAGCAGTTTTTTAACTGGCACAGAACGCGAGCAGTACTTC.

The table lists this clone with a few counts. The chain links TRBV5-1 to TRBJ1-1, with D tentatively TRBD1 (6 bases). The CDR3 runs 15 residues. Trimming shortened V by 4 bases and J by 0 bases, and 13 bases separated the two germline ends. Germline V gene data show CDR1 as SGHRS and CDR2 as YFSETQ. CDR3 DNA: TGCGCCAGCAGCCAGGGCGGGGGCATGAACACTGAAGCTTTCTTT. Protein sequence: CASSQGGGMNTEAFF.

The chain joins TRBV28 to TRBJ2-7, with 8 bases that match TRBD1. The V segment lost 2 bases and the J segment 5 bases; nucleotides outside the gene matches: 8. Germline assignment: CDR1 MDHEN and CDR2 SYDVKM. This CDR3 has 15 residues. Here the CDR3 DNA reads TGTGCCAGCAGTTTAACAGGGGGGAAAATTGACGAGCAGTACTTC. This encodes CASSLTGGKIDEQYF.

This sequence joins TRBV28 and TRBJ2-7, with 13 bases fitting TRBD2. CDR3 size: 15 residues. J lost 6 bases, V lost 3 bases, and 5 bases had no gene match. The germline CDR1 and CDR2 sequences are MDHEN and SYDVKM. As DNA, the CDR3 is TGTGCCAGCAGTTTGGTAGGACTAGCGGGAGTCGAGCAGTACTTC. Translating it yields CASSLVGLAGVEQYF.